This T cell receptor (beta chain) was recovered during a study of EBV T-cell therapy then PD-1 blockade in nasopharyngeal carcinoma (dated by TCRdb to the early 2020s). Notes on this clone: No antigen is known for it. Base qualities are missing; no much larger clone stands one base away.

The CDR3 holds 16 amino acids from the cysteine to the phenylalanine. Here the CDR3 DNA is all that survives: 48 bases in frame from base 1. For CDR1 and CDR2, the germline V gene lists LGHNA and YSLEER. Trimming costs V 4 bases and J 2 bases, and their ends lie 16 bases apart. The treatment or condition label for this specimen denotes: AdE1-LMPpoly-expanded autologous EBV-specific T-cell therapy followed by anti-PD-1 nivolumab. Genomic DNA was extracted from sorted cells using the Qiagen DNeasy Kit. TCR beta chain deep sequencing was performed on the immunoSEQ platform. As for the original processing: The immunoSEQ Analyzer software was used to analyze the repertoire data. TCRdb retrieved this table from immuneACCESS and kept in-frame rearrangements only. Not all clones are present; in checked studies, unresolved V genes account for under half, and no reason is known for the remainder. Clonal size and the V and J genes are those of that table, whereas D and trimming came from the DNA. The sample has 20,000 to 25,000 clones on record, 82% of them singletons. The ten largest clones take up 20% to 30% of the sample.

The sequenced sample was CD8+ T cells from blood, obtained at day -245 from a patient whose treatment included autologous EBV-specific T cells and nivolumab. The chain couples TRBV4-3 to TRBJ2-3; TRBD2 might be the D gene, on 6 matching bases. The sequence came from a man aged 35-49 years with nasopharyngeal carcinoma. The CDR3 protein is CASSLEWRDFTDTQYF. In nucleotides, the sequence is TGCGCCAGCAGCCTTGAGTGGCGGGACTTCACAGATACGCAGTATTTT.